The clone carrying this TCR beta chain was observed at least ten times. As yet, its antigen is unknown. Template material for amplifying TCR beta CDR3 regions consisted of RNA transcripts. When the TCR CDR3 underwent first-round RT-PCR, the HTBI primer set was used. MiXCR, run by TCRdb on the multiplex PCR reads, gives a single entry per CDR3 protein. The table records hundreds of thousands of distinct CDR3 sequences, 12% to 15% of them present only once. This entry is derived from a study of T cells in Graves' hyperthyroidism and ophthalmopathy. Findings and limits, study-wide: The blood repertoire included most of the expanded thyroid clonotypes above 0.001.

No ophthalmopathy progression within 18 months constituted stable Graves' hyperthyroidism. The receptor was isolated from a woman aged 18-29 years with Graves' hyperthyroidism. Sequenced sample: blood.

In DNA, the CDR3 is TGTGCCAGCAGCCCCAGGGATTACCTGGCTAACTATGGCTACACCTTC. Its translation: CASSPRDYLANYGYTF. The J gene is TRBJ1-2, the V gene TRBV3-1, with a weak D call TRBD1 (5 bases). Germline V gene data show CDR1 as LGHDT and CDR2 as YNNKEL (reference sequence). V dropped 4 bases and J dropped 0 bases, with 15 bases sitting between them. The CDR3 length is 16 residues.